The entry that follows covers one T cell receptor beta chain sequence. The antigen is undetermined. This record belongs to a study of somatic mutations in cytotoxic T cells in rheumatoid arthritis. The germline gives CDR1 SGHRS, CDR2 YFSETQ. This CDR3 region has 17 residues. V trimming: 4 bases; J trimming: 6 bases; junction bases outside the gene matches: 18. Original analysis: There were rare matches between patient CD8+ clones larger than 1% and published virus-specific TCRB sequences. Only in-frame clones appear in the TCRdb table, and some are missing; sequencing was by immunoSEQ multiplex PCR. That table is the source of V, J and clone size, and D and trimming were worked out from the DNA. Of roughly 3,500 clones in the sample, 65% to 85% are singletons; the top ten hold roughly 12%. Points from the study as a whole: Exceedance of 20% of CD8+ cells by the largest CD8+ clone occurred in about an eighth of the roughly 65 patients. Significant differences in CD8+ T-cell clonality were not found between rheumatoid arthritis patients and healthy controls (age-matched). Healthy controls did not share the age-linked increase in CD8+ clonality seen in rheumatoid arthritis patients.

The chain couples TRBV5-1 to TRBJ2-7, with 8 nucleotides matching TRBD2. This sequence was found in a woman in her 50s with rheumatoid arthritis. Sequencing used CD8+ T cells sorted from blood. CDR3 bases: TGCGCCAGCAGCCCGGGGGGGTTAGCGGGGCCGGGATGCGAGCAGTACTTC. Protein sequence: CASSPGGLAGPGCEQYF.